Reported below is one T cell receptor (beta chain). Its antigen is still unknown. The sample comes from a study of cytomegalovirus exposure and HLA in healthy donors. Whole-study findings and limits: It was found in a later analysis that first-cohort TCR clusters tended to co-occur in the 100 to 150 validation repertoires. In vitro data verified three CMV-associated chains as specific for CMV antigens.

The CDR3 spans 14 residues. The germline CDR1 and CDR2 sequences are MGHDK and SYGVNS. J was trimmed by 5 bases and V by 9 bases; bases with no gene match: 12. Here immunoSEQ multiplex PCR was the method, and the copy in TCRdb shows in-frame clones only, minus some. The data hold roughly 150,000 clones, with 85% observed a single time. V gene TRBV25-1 combines with J gene TRBJ2-5; 7 bases fit TRBD2. Source material: PBMCs. This TCR came from a man under 40 in good health and CMV-seropositive. CDR3: CASSLAAVWETQYF. The CDR3, as DNA: TGTGCCAGTAGCCTAGCGGCTGTGTGGGAGACCCAGTACTTC.